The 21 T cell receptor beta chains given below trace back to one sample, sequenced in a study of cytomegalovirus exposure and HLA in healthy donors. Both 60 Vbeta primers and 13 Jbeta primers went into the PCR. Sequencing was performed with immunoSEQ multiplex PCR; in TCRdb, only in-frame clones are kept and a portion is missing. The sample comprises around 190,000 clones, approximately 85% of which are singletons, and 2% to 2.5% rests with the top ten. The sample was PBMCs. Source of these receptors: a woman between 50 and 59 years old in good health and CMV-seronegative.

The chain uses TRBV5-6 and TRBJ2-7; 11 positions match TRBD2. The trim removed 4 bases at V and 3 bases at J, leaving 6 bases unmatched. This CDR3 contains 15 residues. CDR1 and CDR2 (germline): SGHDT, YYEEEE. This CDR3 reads CASSIPGTSGYEQYF. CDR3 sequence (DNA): TGTGCCAGCAGCATCCCCGGGACTAGCGGCTACGAGCAGTACTTC.

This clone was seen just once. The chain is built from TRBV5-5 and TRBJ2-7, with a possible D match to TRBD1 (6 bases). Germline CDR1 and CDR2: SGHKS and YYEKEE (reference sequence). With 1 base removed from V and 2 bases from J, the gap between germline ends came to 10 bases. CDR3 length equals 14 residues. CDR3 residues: CASSLQGIPYEQYF. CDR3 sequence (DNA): TGTGCCAGCAGCTTGCAGGGGATCCCCTACGAGCAGTACTTC.

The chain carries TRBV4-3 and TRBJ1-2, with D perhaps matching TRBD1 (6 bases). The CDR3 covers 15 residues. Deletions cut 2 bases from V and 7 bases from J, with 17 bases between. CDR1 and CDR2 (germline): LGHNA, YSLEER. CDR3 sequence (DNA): TGCGCCAGCAGCCAACCTCCGACAGGCTCGGCTGGCTACACCTTC. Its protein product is CASSQPPTGSAGYTF.

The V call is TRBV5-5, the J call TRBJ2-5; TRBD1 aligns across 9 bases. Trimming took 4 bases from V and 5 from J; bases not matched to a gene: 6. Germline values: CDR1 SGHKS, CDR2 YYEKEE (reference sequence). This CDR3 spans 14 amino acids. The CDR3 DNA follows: TGTGCCAGCAGCATCGGACAGGGGAGCGAGACCCAGTACTTC. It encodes CASSIGQGSETQYF.

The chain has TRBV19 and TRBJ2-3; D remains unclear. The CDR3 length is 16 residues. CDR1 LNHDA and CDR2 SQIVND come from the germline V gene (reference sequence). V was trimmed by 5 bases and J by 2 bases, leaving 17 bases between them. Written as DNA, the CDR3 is TGTGCCAGTAGTGAAGAGGTGCAACGCTACACAGATACGCAGTATTTT. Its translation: CASSEEVQRYTDTQYF.

The CDR3 protein is CASSSTGAIMNTEAFF. CDR3 bases: TGTGCCAGCAGCTCAACAGGGGCTATCATGAACACTGAAGCTTTCTTT. The V and J genes are TRBV7-9 and TRBJ1-1, with 7 bases matching TRBD1. The CDR3 extends over 16 amino acids. The junction had 8 bases not matched to a gene; V was cut back by 4 bases and J by 0 bases. Germline values: CDR1 SEHNR, CDR2 FQNEAQ (reference sequence).

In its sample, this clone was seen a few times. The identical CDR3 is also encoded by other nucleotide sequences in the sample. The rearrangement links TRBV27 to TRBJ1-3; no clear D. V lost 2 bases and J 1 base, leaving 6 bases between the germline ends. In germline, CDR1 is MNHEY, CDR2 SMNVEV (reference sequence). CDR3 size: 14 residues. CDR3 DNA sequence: TGTGCCAGCAGTTTAAGAGGTTCTGGAAACACCATATATTTT. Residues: CASSLRGSGNTIYF.

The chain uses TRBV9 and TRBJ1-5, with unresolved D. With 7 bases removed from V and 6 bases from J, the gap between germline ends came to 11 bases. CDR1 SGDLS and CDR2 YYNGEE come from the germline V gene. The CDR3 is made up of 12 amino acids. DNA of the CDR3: TGTGCCAGCGGGAGACGGGGTCAGCCCCAGCATTTT. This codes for CASGRRGQPQHF.

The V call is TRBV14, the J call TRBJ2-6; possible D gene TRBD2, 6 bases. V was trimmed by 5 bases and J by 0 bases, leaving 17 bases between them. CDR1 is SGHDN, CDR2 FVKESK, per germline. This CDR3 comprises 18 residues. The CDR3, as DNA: TGTGCCAGCAGCGCCCCGGGACTCGGAGGCTCTGGGGCCAACGTCCTGACTTTC. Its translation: CASSAPGLGGSGANVLTF.

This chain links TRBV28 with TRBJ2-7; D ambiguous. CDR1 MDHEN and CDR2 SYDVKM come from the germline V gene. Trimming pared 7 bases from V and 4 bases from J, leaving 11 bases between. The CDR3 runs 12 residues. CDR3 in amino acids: CASTSREYEQYF. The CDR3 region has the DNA TGTGCCAGCACTTCCCGTGAGTACGAGCAGTACTTC.

CDR3 in DNA: TGTGCCAGCAGCTTACGGGGGGATAACTACGAGCAGTACTTC. It yields the protein CASSLRGDNYEQYF. The chain employs TRBV7-9 and TRBJ2-7; 7 bases are a match to TRBD2. Losses at the gene ends were 2 bases for V and 3 bases for J; bases not matched to a gene: 4. Germline loops: CDR1 SEHNR, CDR2 FQNEAQ (reference sequence). This CDR3 is 14 amino acids long.

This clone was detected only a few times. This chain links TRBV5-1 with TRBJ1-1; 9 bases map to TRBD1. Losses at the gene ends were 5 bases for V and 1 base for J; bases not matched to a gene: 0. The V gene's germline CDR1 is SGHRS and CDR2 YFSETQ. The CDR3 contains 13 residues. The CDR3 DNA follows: TGCGCCAGCAGACAGGGGGCGAACACTGAAGCTTTCTTT. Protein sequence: CASRQGANTEAFF.

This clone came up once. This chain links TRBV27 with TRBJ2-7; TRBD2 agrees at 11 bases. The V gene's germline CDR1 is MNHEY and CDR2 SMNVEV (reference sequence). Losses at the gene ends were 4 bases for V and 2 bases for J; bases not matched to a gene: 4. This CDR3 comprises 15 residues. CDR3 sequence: CASSSRLAGTYEQYF. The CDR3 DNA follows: TGTGCCAGCAGTTCCAGACTAGCGGGAACCTACGAGCAGTACTTC.

CDR3 coding DNA: TGTGCCAGCAGCTTCCCAGGGCCCTATGGCTACACCTTC. It codes for CASSFPGPYGYTF. The rearrangement uses TRBV7-9 and TRBJ1-2; a possible D gene is TRBD1 (5 bases). The CDR3 is made up of 13 amino acids. The V and J ends lost 3 bases and 4 bases respectively, with 9 bases between them. CDR1 is SEHNR, CDR2 FQNEAQ, per germline (reference sequence).

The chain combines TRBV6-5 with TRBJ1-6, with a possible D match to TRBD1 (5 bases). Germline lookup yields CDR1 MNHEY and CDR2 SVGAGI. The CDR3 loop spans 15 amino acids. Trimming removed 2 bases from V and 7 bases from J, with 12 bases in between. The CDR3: CASSYREGTNSPLHF. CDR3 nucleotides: TGTGCCAGCAGTTACCGGGAGGGGACGAATTCACCCCTCCACTTT.

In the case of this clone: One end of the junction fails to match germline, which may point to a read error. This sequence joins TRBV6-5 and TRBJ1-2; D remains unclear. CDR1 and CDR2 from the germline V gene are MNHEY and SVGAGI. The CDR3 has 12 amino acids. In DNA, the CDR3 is TGTGCCGGCAGTGGACGGGGATATGGCTACACCTTC. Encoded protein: CAGSGRGYGYTF.

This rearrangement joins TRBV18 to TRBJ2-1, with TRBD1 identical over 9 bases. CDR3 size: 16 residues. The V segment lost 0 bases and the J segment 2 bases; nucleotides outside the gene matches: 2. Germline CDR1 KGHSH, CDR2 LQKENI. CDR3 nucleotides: TGTGCCAGCTCACCACCGGGACAGGGTCCCTACAATGAGCAGTTCTTC. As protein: CASSPPGQGPYNEQFF.

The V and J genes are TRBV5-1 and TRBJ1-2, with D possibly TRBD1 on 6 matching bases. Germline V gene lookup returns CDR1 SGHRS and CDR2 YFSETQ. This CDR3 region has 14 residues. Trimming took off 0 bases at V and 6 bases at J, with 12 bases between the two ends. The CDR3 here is CASSLEGVLNGYTF. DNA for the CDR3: TGCGCCAGCAGCTTGGAGGGGGTATTGAATGGCTACACCTTC.

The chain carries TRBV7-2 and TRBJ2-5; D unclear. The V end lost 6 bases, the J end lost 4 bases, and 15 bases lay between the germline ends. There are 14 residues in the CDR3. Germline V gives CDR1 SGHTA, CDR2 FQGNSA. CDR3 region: CASSVDPRGETQYF. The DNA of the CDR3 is TGTGCCAGCAGTGTCGACCCCCGCGGAGAGACCCAGTACTTC.

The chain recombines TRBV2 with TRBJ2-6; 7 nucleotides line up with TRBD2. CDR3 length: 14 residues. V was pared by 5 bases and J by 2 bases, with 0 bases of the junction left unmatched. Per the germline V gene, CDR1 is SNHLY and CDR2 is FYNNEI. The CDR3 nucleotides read TGTGCCAGCAGTCGGGAGGCTGGGGCCAACGTCCTGACTTTC. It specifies CASSREAGANVLTF. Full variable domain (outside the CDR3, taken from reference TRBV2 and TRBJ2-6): EPEVTQTPSHQVTQMGQEVILRCVPISNHLYFYWYRQILGQKVEFLVSFYNNEISEKSEIFDDQFSVERPDGSNFTLKIRSTKLEDSAMYFCASSREAGANVLTFGAGSRLTVL.

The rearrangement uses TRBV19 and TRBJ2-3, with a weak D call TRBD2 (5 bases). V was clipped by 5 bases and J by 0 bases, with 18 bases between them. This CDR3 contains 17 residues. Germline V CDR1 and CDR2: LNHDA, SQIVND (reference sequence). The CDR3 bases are TGTGCCAGTAGTCCACGAGGGCTTCTTTCTAGCACAGATACGCAGTATTTT. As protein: CASSPRGLLSSTDTQYF.